This TCR beta chain was captured in a study of T-cell memory formation after mild COVID-19. On the study more broadly: There were largely donor-specific TCR clusters.

The table lists this clonotype with many counts. Antigen: not known. Study conclusions and caveats: Pre-infection memory already had some responding clones, implying cross-reactive memory joined.

Germline CDR1 and CDR2: MNHEY and SVGEGT. Trimming took off 5 bases at V and 1 base at J, with 8 bases between the two ends. The CDR3 length is 13 residues. Barcoded TCR alpha and TCR beta cDNA libraries with UMIs came from 5'RACE using constant-segment primers. TCRdb itself ran the 5' RACE reads through MiXCR, one entry per CDR3 protein. The data contain tens of thousands of distinct CDR3 sequences, about 7.3% of them singletons. This sequence was found in a man aged 18 to 30 who had mild COVID-19 (a few samples of this study predate the infection). Cell type and time point are not known. The sequenced sample was PBMCs or a T cell subset sorted from them (not recorded which). The chain uses TRBV6-2 or TRBV6-3 and TRBJ2-5; D tentatively fits TRBD1 or TRBD2 (5 bases each). The CDR3 coding sequence is TGTGCCAGCAGTGACGGGGCCCAAGAGACCCAGTACTTC. Translating it yields CASSDGAQETQYF.